This T cell receptor (beta chain) was obtained from a study of blood T cell repertoires in COVID-19. Study details: PBMCs, B-cell-depleted T cells, or T cells were the source of the cDNA or gDNA that made up the material.

The repertoire was sequenced with immunoSEQ multiplex PCR; TCRdb's copy has only in-frame clones and lacks some. The sample shows roughly 100,000 clones, approximately 89% of them seen only once. The germline V gene encodes CDR1 MDHEN and CDR2 SYDVKM. Trimming removed 8 bases at V and 3 bases at J, with 13 bases between. This CDR3 has 13 residues. The clonotype was recovered from a man at least 80 years old with acute or convalescent COVID-19. Sequencing was performed on peripheral blood. J is TRBJ1-2 and V is TRBV28, with a tentative D call TRBD1 (6 bases). Written as DNA, the CDR3 is TGTGCCAGCCCTGGCCCAGGGGACTATGGCTACACCTTC. Its protein is CASPGPGDYGYTF.